The 29 T cell receptor beta chains given below trace back to one sample, sequenced in a study of blood T cell repertoires in COVID-19. The table came from immunoSEQ multiplex PCR; TCRdb's copy has only in-frame clones and leaves some out. In the table there are roughly 270,000 clones, 88% of which are singletons. The sequencing sample was made of peripheral blood. Every receptor here comes from a man between 18 and 35 years old with active or convalescent COVID-19.

This clone showed up just a few times. The J gene is TRBJ1-2, the V gene TRBV10-3; the match to TRBD1 covers 9 bases. With 7 bases clipped from V and 0 bases from J, the junction kept 6 bases outside the gene matches. Germline lookup yields CDR1 ENHRY and CDR2 SYGVKD. The CDR3 consists of 15 residues. CDR3 in amino acids: CAITGGDRANYGYTF. The CDR3 nucleotides are TGTGCCATCACCGGGGGGGACAGGGCTAACTATGGCTACACCTTC.

The chain uses TRBV4-1 and TRBJ1-5; D is ambiguous. Germline V gene lookup returns CDR1 MGHRA and CDR2 YSYEKL. The CDR3 covers 15 residues. Trimming cost V 4 bases and J 4 bases, with 14 bases left between them. The CDR3 DNA reads TGCGCCAGCAGCCCCCCCGGCGGGATGAATCAGCCCCAGCATTTT. Amino acids: CASSPPGGMNQPQHF.

This clone has a handful of counts. The CDR3: CASSRSGLKETQYF. CDR3 DNA sequence: TGTGCCAGCAGCCGGTCTGGTCTAAAAGAGACCCAGTACTTC. V and J are TRBV5-4 and TRBJ2-5, with unresolved D. Trimming stripped 4 bases from V and 3 bases from J, with 13 bases between. CDR1 and CDR2 (germline): SGHNT, YYREEE (reference sequence). This CDR3 comprises 14 residues. Full variable domain (missing parts from reference TRBV5-4 and TRBJ2-5): ETGVTQSPTHLIKTRGQQVTLRCSSQSGHNTVSWYQQALGQGPQFIFQYYREEENGRGNFPPRFSGLQFPNYSSELNVNALELDDSALYLCASSRSGLKETQYFGPGTRLLVL.

This clone was seen just once. The genes are TRBV27 and TRBJ2-3; D perhaps matches TRBD2 (6 bases). Per germline, CDR1 MNHEY and CDR2 SMNVEV (reference sequence). The CDR3 is 15 residues long. Trimming shortened V by 7 bases and J by 4 bases, and 18 bases separated the two germline ends. The CDR3 region has the DNA TGTGCCAGCACCCCCAGTGGGCGGGGAGCAGATACGCAGTATTTT. Its protein product is CASTPSGRGADTQYF.

The CDR3 coding sequence is TGTGCCAGCCGCAGGGGGCTGAACACTGAAGCTTTCTTT. It codes for CASRRGLNTEAFF. This chain joins TRBV6-5 and TRBJ1-1; 8 bases are a match to TRBD1. Germline lookup yields CDR1 MNHEY and CDR2 SVGAGI. The ends lost 8 bases at V and 0 bases at J; junction bases unmatched: 2. This CDR3 has 13 amino acids.

This clone was counted once. V is TRBV7-9 and J is TRBJ1-6; D gene unclear. The germline V gene encodes CDR1 SEHNR and CDR2 FQNEAQ (reference sequence). The germline V and J ends were trimmed by 6 bases and 10 bases, with 22 bases remaining between them. The CDR3 runs 16 residues. The CDR3 loop is CASRPDYGGQVSPLHF. As DNA, the CDR3 is TGTGCCAGCAGACCAGACTATGGTGGGCAGGTGTCACCCCTCCACTTT.

The chain is built from TRBV27 and TRBJ2-7; D possibly corresponds to TRBD2 (5 bases). The CDR3 consists of 13 residues. Trimming left V 5 bases short and J 1 base short, with 9 bases between. Germline CDR1 and CDR2: MNHEY and SMNVEV (reference sequence). CDR3 nucleotides: TGTGCCAGCAGTATGTCGGGGTCCTACGAGCAGTACTTC. Translation: CASSMSGSYEQYF.

The chain uses TRBV19 and TRBJ1-5; D might be TRBD1 (6 bases). Germline assignment: CDR1 LNHDA and CDR2 SQIVND (reference sequence). The germline V and J ends were trimmed by 5 bases and 6 bases, with 14 bases remaining between them. The CDR3 loop spans 14 amino acids. CDR3 residues: CASSWGGPGQPQHF. CDR3 coding DNA: TGTGCCAGTAGTTGGGGGGGCCCAGGTCAGCCCCAGCATTTT. Supplemented by reference TRBV19 and TRBJ1-5, the full variable domain reads DGGITQSPKYLFRKEGQNVTLSCEQNLNHDAMYWYRQDPGQGLRLIYYSQIVNDFQKGDIAEGYSVSREKKESFPLTVTSAQKNPTAFYLCASSWGGPGQPQHFGDGTRLSIL.

This chain connects TRBV6-1 to TRBJ1-2, with D perhaps TRBD1 (6 bases). Deletions cut 6 bases from V and 0 bases from J, with 14 bases between. In germline, CDR1 is MNHNS, CDR2 SASEGT. CDR3 length equals 15 residues. This CDR3 is CASSGQSPANYGYTF. DNA of the CDR3: TGTGCCAGCAGCGGACAGTCCCCAGCTAACTATGGCTACACCTTC.

This chain connects TRBV6-1 to TRBJ2-5, with 10 positions matching TRBD2. Trimming cost V 7 bases and J 5 bases; bases outside gene matches: 4. This CDR3 has 13 amino acids. Germline V gene lookup returns CDR1 MNHNS and CDR2 SASEGT. The CDR3 sequence is CASNPAGGETQYF. CDR3 DNA: TGTGCCAGCAACCCAGCGGGGGGGGAGACCCAGTACTTC.

The chain couples TRBV6-4 to TRBJ2-3; the match to TRBD2 covers 10 bases. In germline, CDR1 is MRHNA, CDR2 SNTAGT. With V trimmed by 8 bases and J by 5 bases, 10 bases remained unmatched. The CDR3 runs to 15 residues. CDR3 region: CASSNERGGRDTQYF. The CDR3, as DNA: TGTGCCAGCTCTAACGAGCGGGGGGGCCGAGATACGCAGTATTTT.

The CDR3 DNA reads as TGTGCCAGCAGGCCAACAGGGGCGACCACTGAAGCTTTCTTT. Encoded protein: CASRPTGATTEAFF. The V and J genes are TRBV2 and TRBJ1-1, with TRBD1 matching 7 bases. The CDR3 sequence is 14 residues long. Germline CDR1 SNHLY, CDR2 FYNNEI. After removal of 6 bases from V and 4 bases from J, the junction contained 8 bases not matched to a gene.

The chain couples TRBV2 to TRBJ2-5; 11 nucleotides align to TRBD2. V shed 3 bases, J shed 9 bases, and the junction held 9 bases outside the gene matches. The CDR3 covers 15 residues. Germline CDR1 is SNHLY and CDR2 is FYNNEI. DNA for the CDR3: TGTGCCAGCAGTGATGGGGTAGCGGGGGGGCGGCCCCAGTACTTC. It yields the protein CASSDGVAGGRPQYF.

The chain recombines TRBV24-1 with TRBJ1-2; D is uncertain. V lost 3 bases to trimming and J lost 5 bases, with 9 bases between them. This CDR3 spans 13 amino acids. Per germline, CDR1 KGHDR and CDR2 SFDVKD. This chain's CDR3 is CATSDASGYGYTF. CDR3 sequence (DNA): TGTGCCACCAGTGATGCTAGCGGTTATGGCTACACCTTC.

The chain is built from TRBV18 and TRBJ1-2; D may be TRBD1 (6 bases). V lost 3 bases, J lost 0 bases, and 11 bases lay in between. Germline V gives CDR1 KGHSH, CDR2 LQKENI. The CDR3 contains 15 residues. The CDR3, as DNA: TGTGCCAGCTCACCCCGGGACATAGCTAACTATGGCTACACCTTC. Protein product: CASSPRDIANYGYTF.

This clone occurred many times. This chain connects TRBV19 to TRBJ1-6; 10 nucleotides line up with TRBD1. Germline V gene lookup returns CDR1 LNHDA and CDR2 SQIVND (reference sequence). Trimming at V came to 6 bases and at J to 10 bases, leaving 12 bases not matched to a gene. CDR3 length: 16 residues. For the CDR3, the DNA is TGTGCCAGTAGCACAATTTGGGACAGGGGATTGTCACCCCTCCACTTT. Translated, it gives CASSTIWDRGLSPLHF.

CDR3 nucleotide sequence: TGTGCCAGCAGCCTGACTAGCGGGGATGGGGAGACCCAGTACTTC. The encoded protein is CASSLTSGDGETQYF. This chain connects TRBV7-2 to TRBJ2-5, with TRBD2 matching 11 bases. The CDR3 has 15 amino acids. Germline trimming cut 5 bases from V and 5 bases from J; bases unmatched to any gene: 7. From germline, CDR1 is SGHTA and CDR2 FQGNSA.

The chain couples TRBV3-1 (or the pseudogene TRBV3-2) to TRBJ1-3; no firm D call. Germline CDR1 is LGHDT and CDR2 is YNNKEL (reference sequence). The germline V and J ends were trimmed by 0 bases and 7 bases, with 7 bases remaining between them. The CDR3 has 13 residues. The CDR3 loop is CASSQDRGNTIYF. The CDR3 DNA follows: TGTGCCAGCAGCCAAGATCGAGGGAACACCATATATTTT.

This clone was detected only a few times. The rearrangement joins TRBV4-2 to TRBJ2-7; the match to TRBD2 covers 7 bases. This CDR3 is 16 amino acids long. With V trimmed by 0 bases and J by 5 bases, 10 bases remained unmatched. Germline V lookup: CDR1 LGHNA, CDR2 YNFKEQ. CDR3 region: CASSQDSGLGFDEQYF. As DNA, the CDR3 is TGTGCCAGCAGCCAAGATTCTGGACTAGGGTTCGACGAGCAGTACTTC.

V usage is TRBV27 and J usage is TRBJ2-7; possibly TRBD2 for D (5 bases). Trimming took 5 bases from V and 5 from J, leaving 10 bases between them. Per germline, CDR1 MNHEY and CDR2 SMNVEV (reference sequence). This CDR3 is built from 12 residues. The CDR3 DNA sequence: TGTGCCAGCAGTCCCGGGGTCCACGAGCAGTACTTC. It specifies CASSPGVHEQYF.

The chain employs TRBV19 and TRBJ2-7; the match to TRBD2 covers 8 bases. V was pared by 3 bases and J by 5 bases, with 6 bases of the junction left unmatched. This CDR3 contains 14 residues. Germline V gene lookup returns CDR1 LNHDA and CDR2 SQIVND (reference sequence). CDR3 loop: CASSIGLASDEQYF. The CDR3 DNA is TGTGCCAGTAGTATCGGACTAGCTTCGGACGAGCAGTACTTC.

In its sample, this clone was seen a few times. CDR3 residues: CASSSLGGGTDTQYF. The CDR3 bases are TGTGCCAGCAGTTCCCTAGGGGGGGGCACAGATACGCAGTATTTT. This sequence joins TRBV14 and TRBJ2-3, with D possibly matching TRBD2 (7 bases). CDR3 length: 15 amino acids. The V gene's germline CDR1 is SGHDN and CDR2 FVKESK. With 6 bases removed from V and 1 base from J, the gap between germline ends came to 14 bases.

The chain employs TRBV7-9 and TRBJ2-7; TRBD2 agrees at 7 bases. The V and J ends lost 5 bases and 3 bases, in that order; junction bases with no gene match: 7. The CDR3 consists of 14 residues. CDR1 is SEHNR, CDR2 FQNEAQ, per germline (reference sequence). The CDR3 loop is CASSGPGGNYEQYF. The CDR3 nucleotides read TGTGCCAGCAGCGGACCGGGGGGAAACTACGAGCAGTACTTC.

The table lists this clone with a count of one. The V and J genes are TRBV11-3 and TRBJ2-5; the D is unclear. The CDR3 spans 13 residues. V was clipped by 5 bases and J by 1 base, with 8 bases between them. CDR1 is SGHNT and CDR2 is YENEEA in the germline V gene. Here the CDR3 DNA reads TGTGCCAGCAGCCTCTCCCTCCAAGAGACCCAGTACTTC. Translation: CASSLSLQETQYF.

The CDR3 coding sequence is TGTGCCAGCAGTTTCGGGATTTTTTTTACTTCACCCCTCCACTTT. Its translation: CASSFGIFFTSPLHF. This chain connects TRBV6-5 to TRBJ1-6, with D uncertain. Germline V gene lookup returns CDR1 MNHEY and CDR2 SVGAGI. V lost 4 bases and J 9 bases, leaving 16 bases between the germline ends. This CDR3 has 15 amino acids.

This sequence joins TRBV13 and TRBJ2-7; TRBD1 agrees at 11 bases. There are 14 residues in the CDR3. The germline gives CDR1 PRHDT, CDR2 FYEKMQ (reference sequence). Losses at the gene ends were 5 bases for V and 3 bases for J; bases not matched to a gene: 3. The DNA for the CDR3 is TGTGCCAGCAGCACCGGGACAGGGGGCTACGAGCAGTACTTC. Residues: CASSTGTGGYEQYF.

The chain couples TRBV5-1 to TRBJ1-2; maybe TRBD1 (5 bases). Trimming left V 1 base short and J 0 bases short, with 7 bases between. The CDR3 totals 14 residues. Germline V lookup: CDR1 SGHRS, CDR2 YFSETQ. Here the CDR3 reads CASSLSRANYGYTF. The CDR3 bases are TGCGCCAGCAGCTTGTCCAGGGCTAACTATGGCTACACCTTC.

V usage is TRBV10-3 and J usage is TRBJ1-1; 8 bases match TRBD1. V lost 10 bases, J lost 4 bases, and 11 bases stayed unmatched. Germline V lookup: CDR1 ENHRY, CDR2 SYGVKD. The CDR3 length is 14 residues. The chain's CDR3 is CATKPDRDGTEAFF. CDR3 sequence (DNA): TGTGCCACAAAACCGGACAGGGATGGCACTGAAGCTTTCTTT.

This chain joins TRBV6-5 and TRBJ2-1; the D is unclear. CDR3 length: 12 amino acids. Germline V gene data show CDR1 as MNHEY and CDR2 as SVGAGI. V dropped 5 bases and J dropped 6 bases, with 8 bases sitting between them. The chain's CDR3 is CASSPNTNEQFF. The CDR3 nucleotides are TGTGCCAGCAGTCCCAACACCAATGAGCAGTTCTTC.